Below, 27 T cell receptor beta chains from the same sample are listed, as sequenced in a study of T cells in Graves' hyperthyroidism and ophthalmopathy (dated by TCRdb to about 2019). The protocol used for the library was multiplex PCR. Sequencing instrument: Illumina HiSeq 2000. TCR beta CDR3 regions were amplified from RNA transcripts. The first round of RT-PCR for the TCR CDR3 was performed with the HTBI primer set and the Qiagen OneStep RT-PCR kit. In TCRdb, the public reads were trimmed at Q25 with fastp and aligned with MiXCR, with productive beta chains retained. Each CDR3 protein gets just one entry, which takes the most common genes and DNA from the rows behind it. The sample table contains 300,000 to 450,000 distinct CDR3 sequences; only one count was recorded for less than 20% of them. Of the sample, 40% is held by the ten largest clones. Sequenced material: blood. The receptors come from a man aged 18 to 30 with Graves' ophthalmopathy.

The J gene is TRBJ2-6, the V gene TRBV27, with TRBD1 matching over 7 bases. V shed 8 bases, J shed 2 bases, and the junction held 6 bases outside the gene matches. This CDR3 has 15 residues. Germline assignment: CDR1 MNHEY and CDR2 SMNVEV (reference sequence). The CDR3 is CASRRQGAGANVLTF. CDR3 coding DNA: TGTGCCAGCCGCCGACAGGGAGCTGGGGCCAACGTCCTGACTTTC.

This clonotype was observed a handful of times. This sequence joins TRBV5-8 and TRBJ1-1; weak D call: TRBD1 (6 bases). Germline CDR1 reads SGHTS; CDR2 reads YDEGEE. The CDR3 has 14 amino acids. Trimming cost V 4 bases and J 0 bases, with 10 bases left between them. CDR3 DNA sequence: TGTGCCAGCAGCGGGGGGGCGGTGAACACTGAAGCTTTCTTT. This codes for CASSGGAVNTEAFF.

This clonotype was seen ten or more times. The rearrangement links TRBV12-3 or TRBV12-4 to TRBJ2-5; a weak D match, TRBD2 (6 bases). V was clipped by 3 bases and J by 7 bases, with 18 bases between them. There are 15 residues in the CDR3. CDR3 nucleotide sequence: TGTGCCAGCAGTTTCGCGGGGACCGCCGGTGGGACCCAGTACTTC. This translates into CASSFAGTAGGTQYF.

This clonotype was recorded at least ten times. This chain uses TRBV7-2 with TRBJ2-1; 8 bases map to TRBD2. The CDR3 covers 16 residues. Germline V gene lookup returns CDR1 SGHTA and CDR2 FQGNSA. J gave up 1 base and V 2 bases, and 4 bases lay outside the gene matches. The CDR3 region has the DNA TGTGCCAGCAGCTTAAGCGGGGGTGCATCCTACAATGAGCAGTTCTTC. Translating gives CASSLSGGASYNEQFF.

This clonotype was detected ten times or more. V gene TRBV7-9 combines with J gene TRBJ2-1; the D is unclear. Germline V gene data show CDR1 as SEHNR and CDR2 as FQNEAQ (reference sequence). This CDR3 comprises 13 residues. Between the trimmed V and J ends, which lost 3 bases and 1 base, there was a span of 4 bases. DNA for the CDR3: TGTGCCAGCAGCTTGCCGTCCTACAATGAGCAGTTCTTC. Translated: CASSLPSYNEQFF.

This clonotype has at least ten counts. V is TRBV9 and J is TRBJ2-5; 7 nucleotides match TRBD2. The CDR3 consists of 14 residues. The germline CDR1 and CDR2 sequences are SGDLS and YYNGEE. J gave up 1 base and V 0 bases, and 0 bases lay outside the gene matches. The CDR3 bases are TGTGCCAGCAGCGTAGCGGGGGGCCAAGAGACCCAGTACTTC. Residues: CASSVAGGQETQYF.

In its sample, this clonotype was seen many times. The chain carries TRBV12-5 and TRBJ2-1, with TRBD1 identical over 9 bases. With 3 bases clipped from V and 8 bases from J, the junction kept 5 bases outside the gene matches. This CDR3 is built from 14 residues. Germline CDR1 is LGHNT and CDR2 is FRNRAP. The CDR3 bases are TGTGCTAGTGGTTTAGGGACAGGGCGGGATGAGCAGTTCTTC. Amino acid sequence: CASGLGTGRDEQFF.

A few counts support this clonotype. For the CDR3, the DNA is TGTGCCAGCAGCCAAGATAGGAGGGGCGGTGAAAAACTGTTTTTT. This codes for CASSQDRRGGEKLFF. This chain uses TRBV14 with TRBJ1-4; a possible D gene is TRBD1 (5 bases). The CDR3 consists of 15 residues. Trimming took 0 bases from V and 7 from J, leaving 12 bases between them. Germline V gene sequence: CDR1 SGHDN, CDR2 FVKESK.

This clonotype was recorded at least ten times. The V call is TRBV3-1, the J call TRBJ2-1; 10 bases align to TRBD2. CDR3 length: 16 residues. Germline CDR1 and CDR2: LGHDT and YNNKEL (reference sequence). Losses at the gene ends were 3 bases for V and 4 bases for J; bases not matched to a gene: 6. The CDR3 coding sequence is TGTGCCAGCAGCCAGGACGCACTAGCGGGGTACAATGAGCAGTTCTTC. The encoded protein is CASSQDALAGYNEQFF.

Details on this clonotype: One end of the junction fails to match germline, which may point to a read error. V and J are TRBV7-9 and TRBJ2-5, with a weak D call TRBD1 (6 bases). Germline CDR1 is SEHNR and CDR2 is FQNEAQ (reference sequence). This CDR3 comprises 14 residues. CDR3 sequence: CAGSIGGTQETQYF. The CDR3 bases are TGTGCCGGCAGCATAGGGGGAACACAAGAGACCCAGTACTTC.

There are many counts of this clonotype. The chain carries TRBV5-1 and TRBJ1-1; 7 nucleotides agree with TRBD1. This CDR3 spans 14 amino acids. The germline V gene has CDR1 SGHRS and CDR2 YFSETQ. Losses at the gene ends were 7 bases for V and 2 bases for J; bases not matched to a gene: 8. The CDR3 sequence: CASARTGTNTEAFF. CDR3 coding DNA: TGCGCCAGCGCGCGGACAGGCACTAACACTGAAGCTTTCTTT. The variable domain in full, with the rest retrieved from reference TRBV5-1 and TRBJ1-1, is KAGVTQTPRYLIKTRGQQVTLSCSPISGHRSVSWYQQTPGQGLQFLFEYFSETQRNKGNFPGRFSGRQFSNSRSEMNVSTLELGDSALYLCASARTGTNTEAFFGQGTRLTVV.

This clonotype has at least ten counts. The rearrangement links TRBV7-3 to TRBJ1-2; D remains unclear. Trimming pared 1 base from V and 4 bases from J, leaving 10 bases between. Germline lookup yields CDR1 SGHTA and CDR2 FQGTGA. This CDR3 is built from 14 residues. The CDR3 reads CASSLIGPGYGYTF. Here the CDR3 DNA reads TGTGCCAGCAGCTTAATTGGGCCCGGCTATGGCTACACCTTC.

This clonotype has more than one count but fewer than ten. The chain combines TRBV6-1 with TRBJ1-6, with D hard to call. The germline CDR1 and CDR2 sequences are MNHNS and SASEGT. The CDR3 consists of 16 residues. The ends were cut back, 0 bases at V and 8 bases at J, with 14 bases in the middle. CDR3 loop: CASSEAAGPAYSPLHF. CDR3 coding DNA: TGTGCCAGCAGTGAAGCTGCTGGGCCTGCTTATTCACCCCTCCACTTT.

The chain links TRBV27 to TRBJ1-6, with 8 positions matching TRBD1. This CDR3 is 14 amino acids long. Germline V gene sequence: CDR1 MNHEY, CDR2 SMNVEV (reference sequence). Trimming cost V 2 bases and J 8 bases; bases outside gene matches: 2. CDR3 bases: TGTGCCAGCAGTTTAGACAGGGGTTATTCACCCCTCCACTTT. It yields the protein CASSLDRGYSPLHF.

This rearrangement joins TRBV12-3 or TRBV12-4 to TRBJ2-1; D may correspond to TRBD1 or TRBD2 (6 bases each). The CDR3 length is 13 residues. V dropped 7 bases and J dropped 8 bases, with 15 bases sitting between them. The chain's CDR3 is CASNEGGLDEQFF. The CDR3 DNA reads TGTGCCAGCAACGAGGGGGGTTTAGATGAGCAGTTCTTC.

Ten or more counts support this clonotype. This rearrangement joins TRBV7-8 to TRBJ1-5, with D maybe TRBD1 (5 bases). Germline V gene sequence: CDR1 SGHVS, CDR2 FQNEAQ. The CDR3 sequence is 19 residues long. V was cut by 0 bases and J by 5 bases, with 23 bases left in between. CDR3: CASSLAGSRKSPGDQPQHF. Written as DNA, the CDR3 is TGTGCCAGCAGCTTAGCGGGGAGTCGCAAAAGCCCGGGGGATCAGCCCCAGCATTTT.

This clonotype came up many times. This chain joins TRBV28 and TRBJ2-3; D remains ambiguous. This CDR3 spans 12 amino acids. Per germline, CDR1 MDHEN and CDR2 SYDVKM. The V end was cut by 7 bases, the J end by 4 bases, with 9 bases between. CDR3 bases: TGTGCCAGCAACCTTCCAGCAGATACGCAGTATTTT. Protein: CASNLPADTQYF.

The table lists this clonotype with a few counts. CDR3 DNA sequence: TGTGCCAGCAGCACTTCCGAGCAGTACTTC. As protein: CASSTSEQYF. This sequence joins TRBV6-1 and TRBJ2-7; D is unresolved. Per the germline V gene, CDR1 is MNHNS and CDR2 is SASEGT. There are 10 residues in the CDR3. Between the trimmed V and J ends, which lost 6 bases and 6 bases, there was a span of 6 bases.

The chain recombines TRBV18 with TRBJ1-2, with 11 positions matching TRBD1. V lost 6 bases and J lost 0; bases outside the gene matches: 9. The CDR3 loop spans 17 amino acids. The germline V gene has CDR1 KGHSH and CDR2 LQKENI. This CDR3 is CASSQGQGAQTNYGYTF. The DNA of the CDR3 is TGTGCCAGCTCCCAAGGACAGGGGGCGCAAACTAACTATGGCTACACCTTC.

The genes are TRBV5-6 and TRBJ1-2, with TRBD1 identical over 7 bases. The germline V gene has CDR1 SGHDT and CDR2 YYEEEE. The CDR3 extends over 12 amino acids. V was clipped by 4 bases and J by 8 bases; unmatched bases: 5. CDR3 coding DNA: TGTGCCAGCAGCCCAGGGGGGCGCGGCTACACCTTC. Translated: CASSPGGRGYTF.

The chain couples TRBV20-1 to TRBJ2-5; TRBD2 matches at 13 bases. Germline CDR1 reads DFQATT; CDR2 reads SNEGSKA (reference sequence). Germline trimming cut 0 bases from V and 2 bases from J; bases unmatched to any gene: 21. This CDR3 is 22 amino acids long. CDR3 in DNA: TGCAGTGCTAGAGACACCTACCCGGGACTAGCGGGACAAACGAAAAAACAAGAGACCCAGTACTTC. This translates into CSARDTYPGLAGQTKKQETQYF.

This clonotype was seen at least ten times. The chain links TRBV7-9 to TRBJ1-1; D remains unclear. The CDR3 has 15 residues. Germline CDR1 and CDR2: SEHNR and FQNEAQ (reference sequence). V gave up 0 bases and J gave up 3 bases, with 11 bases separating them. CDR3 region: CASSLALGEDTEAFF. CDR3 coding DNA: TGTGCCAGCAGCTTAGCGCTGGGCGAGGACACTGAAGCTTTCTTT. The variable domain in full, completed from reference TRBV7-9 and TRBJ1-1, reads DTGVSQNPRHKITKRGQNVTFRCDPISEHNRLYWYRQTLGQGPEFLTYFQNEAQLEKSRLLSDRFSAERPKGSFSTLEIQRTEQGDSAMYLCASSLALGEDTEAFFGQGTRLTVV.

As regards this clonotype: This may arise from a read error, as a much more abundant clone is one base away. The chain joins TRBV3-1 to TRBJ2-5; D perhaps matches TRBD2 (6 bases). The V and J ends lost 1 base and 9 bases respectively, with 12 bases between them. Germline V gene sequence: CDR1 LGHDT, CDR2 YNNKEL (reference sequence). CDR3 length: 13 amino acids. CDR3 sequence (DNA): TGTGCCAGCAGCCAAGGCGGGGAAAAGGCCCAGTACTTC. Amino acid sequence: CASSQGGEKAQYF.

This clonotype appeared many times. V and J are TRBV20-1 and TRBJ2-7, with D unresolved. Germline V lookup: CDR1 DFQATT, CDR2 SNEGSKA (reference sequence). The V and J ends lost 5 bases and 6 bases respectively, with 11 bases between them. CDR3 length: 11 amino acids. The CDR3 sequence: CSALLTGEQYF. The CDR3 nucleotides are TGCAGTGCTCTGCTAACCGGCGAGCAGTACTTC.

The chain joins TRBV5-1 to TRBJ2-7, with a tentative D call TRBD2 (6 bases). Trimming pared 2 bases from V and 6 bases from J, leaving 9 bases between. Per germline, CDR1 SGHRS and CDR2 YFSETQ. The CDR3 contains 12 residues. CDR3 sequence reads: CASSFLGGEQYF. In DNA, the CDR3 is TGCGCCAGCAGCTTTCTCGGGGGCGAGCAGTACTTC.

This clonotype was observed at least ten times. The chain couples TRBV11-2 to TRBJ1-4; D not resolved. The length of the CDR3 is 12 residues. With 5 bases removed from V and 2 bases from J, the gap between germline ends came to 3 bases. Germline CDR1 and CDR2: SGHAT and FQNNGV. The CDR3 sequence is CASSPTNEKLFF. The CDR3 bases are TGTGCCAGCAGCCCGACTAATGAAAAACTGTTTTTT.

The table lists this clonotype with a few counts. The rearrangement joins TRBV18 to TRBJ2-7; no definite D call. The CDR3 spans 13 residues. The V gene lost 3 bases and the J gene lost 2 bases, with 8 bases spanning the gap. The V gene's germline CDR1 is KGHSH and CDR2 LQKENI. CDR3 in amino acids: CASSPRFPYEQYF. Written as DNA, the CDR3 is TGTGCCAGCTCACCGAGGTTCCCCTACGAGCAGTACTTC.